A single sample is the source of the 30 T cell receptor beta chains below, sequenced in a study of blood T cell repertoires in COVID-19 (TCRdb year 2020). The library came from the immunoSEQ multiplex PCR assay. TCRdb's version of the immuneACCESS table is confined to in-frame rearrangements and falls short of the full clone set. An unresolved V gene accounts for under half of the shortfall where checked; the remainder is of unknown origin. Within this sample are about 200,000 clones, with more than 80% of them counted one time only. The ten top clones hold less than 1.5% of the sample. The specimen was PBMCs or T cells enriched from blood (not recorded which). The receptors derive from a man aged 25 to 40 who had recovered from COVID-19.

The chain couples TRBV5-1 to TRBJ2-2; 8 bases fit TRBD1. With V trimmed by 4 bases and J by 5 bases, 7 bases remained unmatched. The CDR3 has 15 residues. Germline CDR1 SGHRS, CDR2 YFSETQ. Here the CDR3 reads CASSPTGVQTGELFF. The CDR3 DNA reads TGCGCCAGCAGCCCGACAGGGGTGCAAACCGGGGAGCTGTTTTTT.

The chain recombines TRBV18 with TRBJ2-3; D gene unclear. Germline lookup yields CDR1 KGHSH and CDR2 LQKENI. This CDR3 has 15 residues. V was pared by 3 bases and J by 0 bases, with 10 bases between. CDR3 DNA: TGTGCCAGCTCACCGCGAGGAACTAGCACAGATACGCAGTATTTT. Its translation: CASSPRGTSTDTQYF.

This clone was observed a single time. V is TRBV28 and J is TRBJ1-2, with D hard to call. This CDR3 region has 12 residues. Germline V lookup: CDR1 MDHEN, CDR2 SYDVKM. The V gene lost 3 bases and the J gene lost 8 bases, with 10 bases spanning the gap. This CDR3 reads CASSFSGGGYTF. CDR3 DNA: TGTGCCAGCAGTTTTAGTGGCGGAGGCTACACCTTC.

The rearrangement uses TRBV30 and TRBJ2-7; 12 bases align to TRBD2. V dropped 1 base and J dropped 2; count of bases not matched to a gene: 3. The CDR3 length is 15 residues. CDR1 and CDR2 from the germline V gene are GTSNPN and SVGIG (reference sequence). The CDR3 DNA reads TGTGCCTGGAGTGGGACTAGCGGGATTACCTACGAGCAGTACTTC. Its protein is CAWSGTSGITYEQYF.

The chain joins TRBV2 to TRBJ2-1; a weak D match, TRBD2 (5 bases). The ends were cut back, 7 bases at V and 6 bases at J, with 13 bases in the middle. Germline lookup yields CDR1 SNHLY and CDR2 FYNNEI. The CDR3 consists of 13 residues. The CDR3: CASTTNGGNEQFF. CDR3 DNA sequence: TGTGCCAGCACCACAAACGGAGGCAATGAGCAGTTCTTC.

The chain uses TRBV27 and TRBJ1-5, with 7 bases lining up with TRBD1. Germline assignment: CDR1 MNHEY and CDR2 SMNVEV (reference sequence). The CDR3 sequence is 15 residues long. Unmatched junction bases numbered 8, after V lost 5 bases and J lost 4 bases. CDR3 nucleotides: TGTGCCAGCAGTCCGCTGGGACAGAAAAATCAGCCCCAGCATTTT. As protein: CASSPLGQKNQPQHF.

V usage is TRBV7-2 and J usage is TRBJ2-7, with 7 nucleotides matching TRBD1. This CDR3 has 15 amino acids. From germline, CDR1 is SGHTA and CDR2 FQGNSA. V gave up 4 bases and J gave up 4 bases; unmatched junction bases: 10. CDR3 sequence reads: CASSSNRGRRYEQYF. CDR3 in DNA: TGTGCCAGCAGCTCAAACAGGGGACGGAGGTACGAGCAGTACTTC.

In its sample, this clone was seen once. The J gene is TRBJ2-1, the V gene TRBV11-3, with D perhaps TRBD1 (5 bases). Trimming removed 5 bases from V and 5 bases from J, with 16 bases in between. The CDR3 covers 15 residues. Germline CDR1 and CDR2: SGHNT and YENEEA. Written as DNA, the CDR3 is TGTGCCAGCAGCCCCCGCCCATTCAGGGACAATGAGCAGTTCTTC. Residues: CASSPRPFRDNEQFF.

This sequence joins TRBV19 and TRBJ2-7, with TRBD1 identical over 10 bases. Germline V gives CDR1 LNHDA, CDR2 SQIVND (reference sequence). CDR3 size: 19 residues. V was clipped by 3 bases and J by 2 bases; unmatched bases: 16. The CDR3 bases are TGTGCCAGTAGTATTCGATCGGGACAGGGGCACTCGGCGGCCTACGAGCAGTACTTC. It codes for CASSIRSGQGHSAAYEQYF.

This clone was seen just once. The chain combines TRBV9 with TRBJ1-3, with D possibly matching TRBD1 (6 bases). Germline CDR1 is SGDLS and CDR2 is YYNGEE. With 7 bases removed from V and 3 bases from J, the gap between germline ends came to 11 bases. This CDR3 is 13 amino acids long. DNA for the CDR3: TGTGCCAGCCGAGAACAGGGTGGAAACACCATATATTTT. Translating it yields CASREQGGNTIYF.

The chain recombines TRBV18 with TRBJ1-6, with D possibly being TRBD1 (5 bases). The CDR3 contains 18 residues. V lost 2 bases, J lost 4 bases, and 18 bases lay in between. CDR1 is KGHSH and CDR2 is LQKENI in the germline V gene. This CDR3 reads CASSPVEQAANYNSPLHF. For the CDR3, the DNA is TGTGCCAGCTCACCAGTTGAACAGGCCGCCAATTATAATTCACCCCTCCACTTT.

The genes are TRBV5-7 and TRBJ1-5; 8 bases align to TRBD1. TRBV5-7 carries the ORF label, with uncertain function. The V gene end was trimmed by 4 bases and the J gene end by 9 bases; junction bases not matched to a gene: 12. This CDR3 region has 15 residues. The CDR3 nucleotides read TGTGCCAGCAGCAACGGGACAGGCCTTCTTTTGCCCCAGCATTTT. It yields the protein CASSNGTGLLLPQHF.

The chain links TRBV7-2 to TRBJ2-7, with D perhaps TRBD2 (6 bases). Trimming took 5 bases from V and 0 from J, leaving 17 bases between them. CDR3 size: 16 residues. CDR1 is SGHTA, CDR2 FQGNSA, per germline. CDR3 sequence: CASSVEDRDSSYEQYF. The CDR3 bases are TGTGCCAGCAGCGTAGAAGACCGGGACTCCTCCTACGAGCAGTACTTC.

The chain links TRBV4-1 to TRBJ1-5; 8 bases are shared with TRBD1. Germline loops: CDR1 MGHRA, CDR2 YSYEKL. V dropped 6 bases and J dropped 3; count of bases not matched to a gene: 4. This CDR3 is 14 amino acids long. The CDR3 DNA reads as TGCGCCAGCAGTCGGACAGGGCCCAATCAGCCCCAGCATTTT. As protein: CASSRTGPNQPQHF.

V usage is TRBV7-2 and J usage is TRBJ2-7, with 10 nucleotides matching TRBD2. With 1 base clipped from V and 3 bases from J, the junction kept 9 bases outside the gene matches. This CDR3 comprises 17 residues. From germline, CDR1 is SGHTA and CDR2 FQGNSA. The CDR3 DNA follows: TGTGCCAGCAGCTTAGGCCCTTTAGCGGGGGGTTACTACGAGCAGTACTTC. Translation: CASSLGPLAGGYYEQYF.

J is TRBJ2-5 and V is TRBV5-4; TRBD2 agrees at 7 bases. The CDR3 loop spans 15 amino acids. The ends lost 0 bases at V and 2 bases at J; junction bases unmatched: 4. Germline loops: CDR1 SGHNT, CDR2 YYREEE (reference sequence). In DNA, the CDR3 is TGTGCCAGCAGCTTGGTTTTGGGGGGGCAAGAGACCCAGTACTTC. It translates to CASSLVLGGQETQYF. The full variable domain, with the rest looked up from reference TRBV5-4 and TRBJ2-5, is ETGVTQSPTHLIKTRGQQVTLRCSSQSGHNTVSWYQQALGQGPQFIFQYYREEENGRGNFPPRFSGLQFPNYSSELNVNALELDDSALYLCASSLVLGGQETQYFGPGTRLLVL.

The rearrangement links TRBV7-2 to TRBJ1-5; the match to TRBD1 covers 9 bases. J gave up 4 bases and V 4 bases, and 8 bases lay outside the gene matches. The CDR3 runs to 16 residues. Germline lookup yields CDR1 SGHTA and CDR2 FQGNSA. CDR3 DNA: TGTGCCAGCAGCTCTCAGACTGGACAGGGGAATCAGCCCCAGCATTTT. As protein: CASSSQTGQGNQPQHF.

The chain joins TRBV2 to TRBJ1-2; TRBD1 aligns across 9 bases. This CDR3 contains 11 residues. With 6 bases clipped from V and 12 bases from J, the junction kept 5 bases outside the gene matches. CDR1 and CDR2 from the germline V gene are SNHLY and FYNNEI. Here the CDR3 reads CASRWDRANTF. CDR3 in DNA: TGTGCCAGCAGGTGGGACAGGGCGAACACCTTC.

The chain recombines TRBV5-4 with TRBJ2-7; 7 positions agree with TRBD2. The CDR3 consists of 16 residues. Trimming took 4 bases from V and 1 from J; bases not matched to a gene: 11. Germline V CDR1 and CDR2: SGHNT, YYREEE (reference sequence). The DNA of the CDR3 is TGTGCCAGCAGCGCGTCGCTAGCGGCTACTTCCTACGAGCAGTACTTC. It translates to CASSASLAATSYEQYF.

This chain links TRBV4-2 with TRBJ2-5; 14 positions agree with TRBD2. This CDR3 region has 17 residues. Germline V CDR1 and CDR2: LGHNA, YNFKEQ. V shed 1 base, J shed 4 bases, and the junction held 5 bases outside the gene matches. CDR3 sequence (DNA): TGTGCCAGCAGCCAAGCGACTAGCGGGGGGGCTATAGAGACCCAGTACTTC. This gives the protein CASSQATSGGAIETQYF.

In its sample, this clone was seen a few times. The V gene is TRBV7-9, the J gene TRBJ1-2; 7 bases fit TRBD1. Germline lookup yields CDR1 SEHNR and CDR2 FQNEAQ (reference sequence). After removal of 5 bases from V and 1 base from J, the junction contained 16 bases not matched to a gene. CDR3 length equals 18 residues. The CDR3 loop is CASSRGRDSQGLNYGYTF. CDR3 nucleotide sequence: TGTGCCAGCAGCAGGGGGAGGGACTCACAGGGGCTTAACTATGGCTACACCTTC.

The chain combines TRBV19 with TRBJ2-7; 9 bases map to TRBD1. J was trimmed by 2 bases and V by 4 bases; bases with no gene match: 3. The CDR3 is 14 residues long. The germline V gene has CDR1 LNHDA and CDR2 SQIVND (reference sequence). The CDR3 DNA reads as TGTGCCAGTAGTAGGGGACAGGGAACCTACGAGCAGTACTTC. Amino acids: CASSRGQGTYEQYF.

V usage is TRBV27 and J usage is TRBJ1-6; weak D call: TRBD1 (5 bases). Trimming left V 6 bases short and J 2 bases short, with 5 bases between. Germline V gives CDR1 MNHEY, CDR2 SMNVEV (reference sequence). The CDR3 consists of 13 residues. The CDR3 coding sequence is TGTGCCAGCAGGGGGCCCTATAATTCACCCCTCCACTTT. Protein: CASRGPYNSPLHF.

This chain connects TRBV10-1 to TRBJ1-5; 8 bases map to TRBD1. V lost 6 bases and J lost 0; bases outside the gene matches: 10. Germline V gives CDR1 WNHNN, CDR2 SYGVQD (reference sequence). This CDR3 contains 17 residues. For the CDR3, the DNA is TGCGCCAGCAGGAAAGTACAGGGGGAGTATAGCAATCAGCCCCAGCATTTT. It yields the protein CASRKVQGEYSNQPQHF.

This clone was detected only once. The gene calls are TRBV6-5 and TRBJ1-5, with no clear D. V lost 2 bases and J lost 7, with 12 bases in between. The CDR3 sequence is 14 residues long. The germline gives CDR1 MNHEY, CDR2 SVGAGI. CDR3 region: CASSYSLTSQPQHF. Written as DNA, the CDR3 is TGTGCCAGCAGTTACAGCCTAACTAGCCAGCCCCAGCATTTT.

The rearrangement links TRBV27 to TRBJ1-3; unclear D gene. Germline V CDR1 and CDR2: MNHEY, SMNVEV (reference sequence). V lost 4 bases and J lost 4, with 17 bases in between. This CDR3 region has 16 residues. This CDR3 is CASSSRWTGRGNTIYF. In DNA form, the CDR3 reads TGTGCCAGCAGTTCCAGGTGGACCGGGAGGGGAAACACCATATATTTT.

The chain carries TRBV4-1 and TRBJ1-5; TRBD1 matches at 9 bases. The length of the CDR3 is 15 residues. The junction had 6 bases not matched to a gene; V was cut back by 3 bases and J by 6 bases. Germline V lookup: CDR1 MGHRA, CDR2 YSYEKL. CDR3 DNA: TGCGCCAGCAGCCAGGACAGGGGTGGGGGTCAGCCCCAGCATTTT. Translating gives CASSQDRGGGQPQHF.

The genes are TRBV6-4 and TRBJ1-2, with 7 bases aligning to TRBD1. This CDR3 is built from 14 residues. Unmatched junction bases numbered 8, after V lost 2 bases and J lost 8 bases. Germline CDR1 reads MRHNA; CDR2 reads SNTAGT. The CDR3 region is CASSDGRGKGGYTF. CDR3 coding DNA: TGTGCCAGCAGTGACGGCAGGGGGAAAGGGGGCTACACCTTC.

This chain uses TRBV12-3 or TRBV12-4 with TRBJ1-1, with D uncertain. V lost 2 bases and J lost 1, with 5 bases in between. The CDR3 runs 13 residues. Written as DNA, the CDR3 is TGTGCCAGCAGTTTACGGGGGAACACTGAAGCTTTCTTT. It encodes CASSLRGNTEAFF.

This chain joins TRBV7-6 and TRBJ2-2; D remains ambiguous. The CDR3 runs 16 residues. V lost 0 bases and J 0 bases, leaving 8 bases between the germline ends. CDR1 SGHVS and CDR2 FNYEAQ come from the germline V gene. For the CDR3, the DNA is TGTGCCAGCAGCTTAGCGCCAGTTCCGAACACCGGGGAGCTGTTTTTT. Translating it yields CASSLAPVPNTGELFF.